This T cell receptor beta chain emerged from a study of blood T cell repertoires in COVID-19. Turning to the study itself: Sources were T cells, B-cell-depleted T cells, or PBMCs; the material itself was cDNA or gDNA.

The V gene's germline CDR1 is ENHRY and CDR2 SYGVKD. V lost 4 bases and J lost 3, with 6 bases in between. This CDR3 is built from 13 residues. The authors' processing: The authors estimated nucleated cell counts from reference gene primer amplification. The table came from immunoSEQ multiplex PCR; TCRdb's copy has only in-frame clones and leaves some out. The V and J calls and clone size are taken from that table; D and trimming were inferred from the DNA. The top ten hold approximately 7% of the sample, which has almost 90,000 clones, less than 95% seen once. This receptor was obtained from a man aged 18 to 30 with COVID-19, enrolled during active disease. The sample was peripheral blood. The V gene is TRBV10-3, the J gene TRBJ2-2; the D is unclear. Here the CDR3 reads CAISVRDTGELFF. In DNA, the CDR3 is TGTGCCATCAGTGTCCGGGACACCGGGGAGCTGTTTTTT.